Below are 6 T cell receptor beta chains sequenced from a single sample in a study of T cell responses to AZD1222 COVID-19 vaccine. Profiling relied on immunoSEQ multiplex PCR, and the TCRdb table lists in-frame clones only, not all of them. The data hold 150,000 to 200,000 clones, with approximately 90% observed a single time. The specimen comprised peripheral blood, sampled 28 days after the second AZD1222 dose. These TCRs come from an adult who received the AZD1222 COVID-19 vaccine.

The V call is TRBV5-1, the J call TRBJ2-1, with 7 positions matching TRBD2. V trimming: 0 bases; J trimming: 1 base; junction bases outside the gene matches: 7. The CDR3 spans 17 residues. CDR1 and CDR2 from the germline V gene are SGHRS and YFSETQ. In nucleotides, the CDR3 is TGCGCCAGCAGCTTGGCCGGGGGGACTATTTCCTACAATGAGCAGTTCTTC. It encodes CASSLAGGTISYNEQFF.

The rearrangement uses TRBV5-4 and TRBJ1-1; weak D call: TRBD1 (5 bases). V lost 0 bases, J lost 8 bases, and 8 bases lay in between. The CDR3 covers 12 residues. The germline CDR1 and CDR2 sequences are SGHNT and YYREEE (reference sequence). The CDR3 here is CASSLGAGEAFF. CDR3 in DNA: TGTGCCAGCAGCTTGGGTGCAGGGGAAGCTTTCTTT.

This clone showed up just once. The chain recombines TRBV5-1 with TRBJ2-2; 12 positions agree with TRBD2. V was pared by 4 bases and J by 4 bases, with 14 bases of the junction left unmatched. The CDR3 is made up of 19 amino acids. From germline, CDR1 is SGHRS and CDR2 YFSETQ. The CDR3 nucleotides read TGCGCCAGCAGCCCAAGGACGCTAGCGGGAGGGGACGGCACCGGGGAGCTGTTTTTT. Translated, it gives CASSPRTLAGGDGTGELFF.

V gene TRBV9 combines with J gene TRBJ2-2; D might be TRBD1 (5 bases). The germline V gene has CDR1 SGDLS and CDR2 YYNGEE. The CDR3 length is 17 residues. V lost 0 bases and J lost 4, with 16 bases in between. CDR3 DNA sequence: TGTGCCAGCAGCGTAGCAGCTTTTTGGGGCGGCACCGGGGAGCTGTTTTTT. Encoded protein: CASSVAAFWGGTGELFF.

DNA of the CDR3: TGTGCCATCAGTGAGAACGGGCAGGGAAACACCATATATTTT. Protein: CAISENGQGNTIYF. This chain links TRBV10-3 with TRBJ1-3; D gene unclear. Germline V gives CDR1 ENHRY, CDR2 SYGVKD. The ends were cut back, 2 bases at V and 4 bases at J, with 9 bases in the middle. CDR3 length: 14 residues.

The chain carries TRBV3-1 (or the pseudogene TRBV3-2) and TRBJ2-1; D uncertain. Germline V gives CDR1 LGHDT, CDR2 YNNKEL (reference sequence). The CDR3 contains 14 residues. Trimming stripped 1 base from V and 3 bases from J, with 7 bases between. CDR3: CASSQVVDYNEQFF. Here the CDR3 DNA reads TGTGCCAGCAGCCAAGTAGTTGACTACAATGAGCAGTTCTTC.